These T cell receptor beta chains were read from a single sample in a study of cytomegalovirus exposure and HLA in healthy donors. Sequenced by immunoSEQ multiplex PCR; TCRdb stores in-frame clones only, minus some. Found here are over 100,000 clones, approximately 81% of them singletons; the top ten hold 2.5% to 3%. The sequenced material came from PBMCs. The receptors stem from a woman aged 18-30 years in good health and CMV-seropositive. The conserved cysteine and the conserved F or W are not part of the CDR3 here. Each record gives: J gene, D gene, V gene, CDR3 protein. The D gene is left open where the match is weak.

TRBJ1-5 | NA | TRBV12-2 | ASRTGHARNQPQH
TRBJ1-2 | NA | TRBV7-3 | ASSLEASPTYGYT
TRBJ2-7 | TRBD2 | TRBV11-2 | ASSFIAGGPHEQY
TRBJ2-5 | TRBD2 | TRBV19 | ASSIGEGQEQY
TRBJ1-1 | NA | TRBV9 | ASSVGARYRTEAF
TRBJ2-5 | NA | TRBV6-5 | AMMDIQETQY
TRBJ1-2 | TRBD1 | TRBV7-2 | ASSTYDRARGYT
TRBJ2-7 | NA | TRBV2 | ASFLLAGEQY
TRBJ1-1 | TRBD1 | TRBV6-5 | ATLGQGGTEAF
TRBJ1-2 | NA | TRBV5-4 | ASSLATAEGLGYT
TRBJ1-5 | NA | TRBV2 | ASSDQGPRQPQH
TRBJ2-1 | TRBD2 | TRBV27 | ASSFSGTSGYNEQF
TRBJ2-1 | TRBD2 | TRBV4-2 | ASSQASGTSGSYNEQF
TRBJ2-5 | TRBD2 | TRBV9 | ASSVGGRMETQY
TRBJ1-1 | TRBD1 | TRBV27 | ASSAGTATA
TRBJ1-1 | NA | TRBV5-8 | ASSIDRNTEAF
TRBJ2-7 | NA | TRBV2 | ASSEARTGPFYEQY
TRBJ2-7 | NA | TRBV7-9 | ASSLLSQGEQY
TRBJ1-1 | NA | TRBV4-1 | ASSTAAEAF
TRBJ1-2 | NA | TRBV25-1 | ASSGRTAYGYT
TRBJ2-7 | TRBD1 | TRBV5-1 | ASSSGTGSYEQY
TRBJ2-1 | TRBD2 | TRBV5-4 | ASSYTSGRANNEQF
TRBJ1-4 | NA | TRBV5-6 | ASSGGVWGEKLF
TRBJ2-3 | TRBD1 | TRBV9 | ASSATGAASTDTQY
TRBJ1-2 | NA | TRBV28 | ASSGQNNYGYT
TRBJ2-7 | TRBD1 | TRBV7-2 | ASSWDSNSYEQY
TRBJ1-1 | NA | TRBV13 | ASSLEPITEAF
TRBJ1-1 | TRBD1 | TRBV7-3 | ASSPYSDRGSTEAF
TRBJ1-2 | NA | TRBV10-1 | ASSEGQNYGYT
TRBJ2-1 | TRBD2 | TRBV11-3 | ASSFSGNRNEQF
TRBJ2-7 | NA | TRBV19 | ASSARDNYEQY
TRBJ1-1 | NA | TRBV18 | ASSPIGQTNTEAF
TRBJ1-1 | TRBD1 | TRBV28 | ASSWGTVNTEAF
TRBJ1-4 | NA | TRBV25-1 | ASSPLQRAGIVKLF
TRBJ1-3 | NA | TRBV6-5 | ASRRQERNTIY
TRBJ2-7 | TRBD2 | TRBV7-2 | ASSLGTSGYYEQY
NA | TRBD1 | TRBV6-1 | ASAGQGGYEQY
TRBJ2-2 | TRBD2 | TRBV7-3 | ASSYDSGRGTGELF
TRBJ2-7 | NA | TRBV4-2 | ASSQDDGSGYEQY
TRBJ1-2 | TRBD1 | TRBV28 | ASSSPGQGKSYGYT
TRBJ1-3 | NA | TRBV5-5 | ASRRTGTPKSSGNTIY
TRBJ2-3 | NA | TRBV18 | ASSPGGSTDTQY
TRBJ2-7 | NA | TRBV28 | ASSPRLVSYEQY